Listed below are T cell receptor beta chains from one sample, sequenced in a study of cytomegalovirus exposure and HLA in healthy donors. The assay was immunoSEQ multiplex PCR, and TCRdb's table has in-frame clones only and misses some. The table records more than 140,000 clones, around 80% of them present only once. Sample: PBMCs. Receptor source: a man under 40 in good health and CMV-seropositive. Each CDR3 is given with its conserved first and last residue. Each record gives: J gene, V gene, D gene, clone size, CDR3 DNA, CDR3 protein. The D gene is left open where the match is weak. Part of the rows lack a size; the others show once, few, many or a class for expanded clones.

>TRBJ2-1|TRBV9|TRBD2|NA
TGTGCCAGCAGCGGGACTAGCGGGATGGTCAGTGAGCAGTTCTTC
CASSGTSGMVSEQFF
>TRBJ2-7|TRBV5-5|TRBD2|NA
TGTGCCAGCAGCTTCCGGACTAGCATCAACGAGCAGTACTTC
CASSFRTSINEQYF
>TRBJ2-7|TRBV5-5|NA|few
TGTGCCAGCACCCCTAAAGGAGGGTCTCCTAACAGCTACGAGCAGTACTTC
CASTPKGGSPNSYEQYF
>TRBJ1-2|TRBV7-8|NA|NA
TGTGCCAGCAGCCCCCCGAATGACGCGGGGCTGAACTATGGCTACACCTTC
CASSPPNDAGLNYGYTF
>TRBJ2-2|TRBV13|TRBD1|NA
TGTGCCAGCAGCTTGGGACAGGGGATCGCCGGGGAGCTGTTTTTT
CASSLGQGIAGELFF
>TRBJ2-2|TRBV19|TRBD1|NA
TGTGCCAGTAGTGTCCCAGGGGGCGGCACCGGGGAGCTGTTTTTT
CASSVPGGGTGELFF
>TRBJ2-1|TRBV7-2|TRBD1|NA
TGTGCCAGCAGCCCGAGACAGGGGGTAAACAATGAGCAGTTCTTC
CASSPRQGVNNEQFF
>TRBJ2-5|TRBV6-5|NA|few
TGTGCCAGCAGTTACTCACCGGAGCCGTACCAAGAGACCCAATACTTC
CASSYSPEPYQETQYF
>TRBJ2-1|TRBV18|NA|NA
TGTGCCAGCTCACTCAACAGGGATGAGCAGTTCTTC
CASSLNRDEQFF
>TRBJ1-1|TRBV6-5|NA|few
TGTGCCAGCAAAGTCGGGGGTGCGGGGACTGAAGCTTTCTTT
CASKVGGAGTEAFF
>TRBJ1-5|TRBV28|NA|NA
TGTGCCAGCAGTTTCCCCCCCGGGTTATTCGGGGGGCTTGGTCAGCCCCAGCATTTT
CASSFPPGLFGGLGQPQHF
>TRBJ2-2|TRBV7-6|NA|NA
TGTGCCAGCAGCTTGATGCAGGCGGGGGAGCTGTTTTTT
CASSLMQAGELFF
>TRBJ2-1|TRBV7-9|NA|NA
TGTGCCAGCAGTGGCGGAGGTAATGAGCAGTTCTTC
CASSGGGNEQFF
>TRBJ1-2|TRBV5-6|NA|once
TGTGCCAGCAGCTTCCGACAGGCGAGGTGGGGCTACACCTTC
CASSFRQARWGYTF
>TRBJ2-7|TRBV6-6|NA|NA
TGTGCCAGCAGTTTCCACAGGTCTCCCTACTCCTACGAGCAGTACTTC
CASSFHRSPYSYEQYF
>TRBJ1-2|TRBV6-5|TRBD1|NA
TGTGCCAGCAGCTTGACAGGGGGCACCTATGGCTACACCTTC
CASSLTGGTYGYTF
>TRBJ2-7|TRBV27|NA|NA
TGTGCCAGCAGTTTTGGGCAGGGCAAATCCTACGAGCAGTACTTC
CASSFGQGKSYEQYF
>TRBJ1-6|TRBV5-6|TRBD1|NA
TGTGCCAGCAGCTTTGGGACAGGGGTTTCACCCCTCCACTTT
CASSFGTGVSPLHF
>TRBJ2-5|TRBV4-1|NA|NA
TGCGCCAGCAGCCACTCCATCCCTGACTCCCTAGAAGAGACCCAGTACTTC
CASSHSIPDSLEETQYF
>TRBJ2-1|TRBV7-9|TRBD1|NA
TGTGCCAGCAGCTCCAATTCGGACAGGGGATCCTACAATGAGCAGTTCTTC
CASSSNSDRGSYNEQFF
>TRBJ1-3|TRBV4-1|NA|NA
TGCGCCAGCAGCCAAGTCACCGGCTCTGGAAACACCATATATTTT
CASSQVTGSGNTIYF
>TRBJ1-5|TRBV7-2|TRBD1|NA
TGTGCCAGCAGCCCGGACAGGGGGCAGCCCCAGCATTTT
CASSPDRGQPQHF
>TRBJ2-7|TRBV5-6|NA|few
TGTGCCAGCAGCCCGGACATCTTAAGCTCCTACGAGCAGTACTTC
CASSPDILSSYEQYF
>TRBJ1-6|TRBV19|NA|few
TGTGCCAGTAGTACTTGGACAGTTTTTAGTTCACCCCTCCACTTT
CASSTWTVFSSPLHF